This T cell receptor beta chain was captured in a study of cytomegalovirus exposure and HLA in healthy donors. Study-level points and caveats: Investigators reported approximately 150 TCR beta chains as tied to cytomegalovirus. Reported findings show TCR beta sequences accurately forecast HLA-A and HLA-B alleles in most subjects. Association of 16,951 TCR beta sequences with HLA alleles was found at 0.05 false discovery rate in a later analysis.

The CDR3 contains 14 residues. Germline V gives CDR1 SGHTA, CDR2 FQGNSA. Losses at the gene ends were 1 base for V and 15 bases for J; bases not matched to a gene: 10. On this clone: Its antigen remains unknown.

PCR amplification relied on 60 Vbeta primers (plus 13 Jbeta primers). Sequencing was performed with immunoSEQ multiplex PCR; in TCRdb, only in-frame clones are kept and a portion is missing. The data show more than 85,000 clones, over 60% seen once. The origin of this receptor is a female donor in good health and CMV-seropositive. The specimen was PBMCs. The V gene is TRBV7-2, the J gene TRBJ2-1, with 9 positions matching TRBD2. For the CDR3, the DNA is TGTGCCAGCAGCTTAGTTCCCCTAGCGGGGTTGTGGTTCTTC. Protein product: CASSLVPLAGLWFF.